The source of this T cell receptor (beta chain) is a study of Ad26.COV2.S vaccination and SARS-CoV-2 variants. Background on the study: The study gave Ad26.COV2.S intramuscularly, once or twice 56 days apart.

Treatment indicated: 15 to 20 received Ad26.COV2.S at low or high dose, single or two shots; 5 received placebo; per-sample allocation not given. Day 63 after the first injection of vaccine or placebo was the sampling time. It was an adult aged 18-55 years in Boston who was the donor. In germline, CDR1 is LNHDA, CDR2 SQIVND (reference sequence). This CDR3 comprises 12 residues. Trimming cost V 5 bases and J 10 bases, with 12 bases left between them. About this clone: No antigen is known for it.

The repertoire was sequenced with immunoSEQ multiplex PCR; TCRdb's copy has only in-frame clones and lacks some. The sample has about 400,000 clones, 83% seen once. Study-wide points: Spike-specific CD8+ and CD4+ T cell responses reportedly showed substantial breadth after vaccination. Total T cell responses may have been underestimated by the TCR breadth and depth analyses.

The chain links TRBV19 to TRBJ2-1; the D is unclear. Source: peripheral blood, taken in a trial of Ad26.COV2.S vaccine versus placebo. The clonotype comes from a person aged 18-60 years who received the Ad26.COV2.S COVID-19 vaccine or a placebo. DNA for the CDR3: TGTGCCAGTAGTGTGGGGTTTATCGAGCAGTTCTTC. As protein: CASSVGFIEQFF.